The clone carrying this T cell receptor (beta chain) came up a few times. Its antigen is not identified. A single record per CDR3 protein comes from TCRdb applying MiXCR to the reads. This table holds under 850,000 distinct CDR3 sequences, around 30% found once. The sample comes from a study of T cell repertoires in cytomegalovirus infection. Study context: Matching HLA type, along with CMV infection, was indicated by public TCR beta signatures.

The germline V and J ends were trimmed by 6 bases and 2 bases, with 16 bases remaining between them. The CDR3 runs to 15 residues. Germline V lookup: CDR1 SGHVS, CDR2 FNYEAQ. This rearrangement joins TRBV7-6 to TRBJ1-2; D is uncertain. The TCR originated in a human donor in good health (CMV status not recorded). Some clones in this sample may be carry-over from other donors' samples. The starting material was cultured PBMCs, obtained from culture after CMV antigen stimulation. CDR3 region: CASSSRSGRNYGYTF. The CDR3 bases are TGTGCCAGCAGTTCAAGGTCGGGGAGGAACTATGGCTACACCTTC.